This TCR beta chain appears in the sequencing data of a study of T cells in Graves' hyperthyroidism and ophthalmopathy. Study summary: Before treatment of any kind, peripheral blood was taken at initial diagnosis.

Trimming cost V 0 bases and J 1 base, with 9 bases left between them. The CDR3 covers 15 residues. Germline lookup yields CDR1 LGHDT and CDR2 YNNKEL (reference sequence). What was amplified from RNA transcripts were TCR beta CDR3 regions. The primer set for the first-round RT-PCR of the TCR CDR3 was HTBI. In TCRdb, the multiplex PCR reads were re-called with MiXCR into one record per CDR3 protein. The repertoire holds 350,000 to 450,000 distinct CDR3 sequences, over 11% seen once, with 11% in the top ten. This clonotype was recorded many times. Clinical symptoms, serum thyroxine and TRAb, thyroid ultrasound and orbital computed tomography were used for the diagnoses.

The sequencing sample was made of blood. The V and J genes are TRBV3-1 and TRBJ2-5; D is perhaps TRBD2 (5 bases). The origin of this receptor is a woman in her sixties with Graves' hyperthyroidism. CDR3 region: CASSQELRVQETQYF. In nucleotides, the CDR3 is TGTGCCAGCAGCCAAGAGTTGAGGGTCCAAGAGACCCAGTACTTC.